Listed here are 22 T cell receptor beta chains from one sample, sequenced in a study of cytomegalovirus exposure and HLA in healthy donors. Use of 60 Vbeta and 13 Jbeta primers characterized the PCR. Clones were read by immunoSEQ multiplex PCR, and TCRdb kept only the in-frame ones, dropping some. This listing includes about 88,000 clones. Sample: PBMCs. Source of these receptors: a girl between 5 and 17 years old in good health and CMV-seropositive.

Note on this clone: Other DNA sequences of this sample code for an identical CDR3. This chain joins TRBV7-2 and TRBJ2-1, with TRBD2 identical over 11 bases. Germline lookup yields CDR1 SGHTA and CDR2 FQGNSA. The CDR3 sequence is 14 residues long. V lost 6 bases and J lost 6; bases outside the gene matches: 4. CDR3 region: CASSTTSGGNEQFF. For the CDR3, the DNA is TGTGCCAGCAGTACAACTAGCGGGGGCAATGAGCAGTTCTTC.

The chain joins TRBV28 to TRBJ1-2; 7 bases are shared with TRBD1. The ends lost 2 bases at V and 4 bases at J; junction bases unmatched: 4. The CDR3 has 14 amino acids. Germline V CDR1 and CDR2: MDHEN, SYDVKM. In nucleotides, the CDR3 is TGTGCCAGCAGTTTACCGGGACAGAGCTATGGCTACACCTTC. Protein product: CASSLPGQSYGYTF.

The chain recombines TRBV9 with TRBJ2-1; TRBD2 matches at 13 bases. Germline V gives CDR1 SGDLS, CDR2 YYNGEE. The CDR3 length is 15 residues. V lost 4 bases and J lost 5; bases outside the gene matches: 3. In DNA, the CDR3 is TGTGCCAGCAGCTACACTAGCGGGGGGGACAATGAGCAGTTCTTC. Translating gives CASSYTSGGDNEQFF.

This sequence joins TRBV27 and TRBJ2-3; D is perhaps TRBD1 (6 bases). Trimming took 5 bases from V and 5 from J, leaving 11 bases between them. This CDR3 contains 13 residues. Germline V gene data show CDR1 as MNHEY and CDR2 as SMNVEV (reference sequence). CDR3: CASSIIQGDTQYF. CDR3 nucleotides: TGTGCCAGCAGTATTATACAGGGAGATACGCAGTATTTT.

J is TRBJ1-5 and V is TRBV4-1, with 8 nucleotides matching TRBD1. The CDR3 totals 14 residues. Germline V CDR1 and CDR2: MGHRA, YSYEKL. The junction had 3 bases not matched to a gene; V was cut back by 4 bases and J by 4 bases. This CDR3 is CASSRWTGNQPQHF. The DNA of the CDR3 is TGCGCCAGCAGCCGCTGGACAGGGAATCAGCCCCAGCATTTT.

The chain has TRBV7-9 and TRBJ2-2, with no clear D. This CDR3 spans 14 amino acids. Germline loops: CDR1 SEHNR, CDR2 FQNEAQ (reference sequence). Trimming stripped 1 base from V and 4 bases from J, with 7 bases between. The CDR3 here is CASSLVSLTGELFF. The CDR3 coding sequence is TGTGCCAGCAGCTTAGTCTCCCTCACCGGGGAGCTGTTTTTT.

The chain carries TRBV9 and TRBJ1-2; 7 nucleotides line up with TRBD1. V shed 0 bases, J shed 4 bases, and the junction held 12 bases outside the gene matches. Germline assignment: CDR1 SGDLS and CDR2 YYNGEE. The CDR3 extends over 17 amino acids. The CDR3, as DNA: TGTGCCAGCAGCGTAGAGAGGGGGCGGCGACGGGGCTATGGCTACACCTTC. It translates to CASSVERGRRRGYGYTF.

The genes are TRBV25-1 and TRBJ1-6; 8 bases match TRBD1. After removal of 10 bases from V and 7 bases from J, the junction contained 3 bases not matched to a gene. Germline V gene lookup returns CDR1 MGHDK and CDR2 SYGVNS. There are 12 residues in the CDR3. CDR3 sequence reads: CATTGVNSPLHF. The CDR3 coding sequence is TGTGCCACGACAGGGGTAAATTCACCCCTCCACTTT.

The chain carries TRBV6-6 and TRBJ2-7; tentative D call: TRBD1 (5 bases). Germline CDR1 is MNHNY and CDR2 is SVGAGI (reference sequence). This CDR3 has 16 residues. V lost 0 bases to trimming and J lost 4 bases, with 16 bases between them. This chain's CDR3 is CASSYSTGAGNYEQYF. CDR3 nucleotides: TGTGCCAGCAGTTACTCGACTGGGGCCGGCAATTACGAGCAGTACTTC.

CDR3 sequence: CASSYSSSQATEAFF. CDR3 nucleotides: TGTGCCAGCAGTTACTCGAGCTCCCAGGCTACTGAAGCTTTCTTT. This chain links TRBV6-6 with TRBJ1-1, with D uncertain. The V gene's germline CDR1 is MNHNY and CDR2 SVGAGI (reference sequence). The CDR3 consists of 15 residues. V was shortened by 0 bases and J by 5 bases, with 13 bases between the two germline ends.

The chain uses TRBV9 and TRBJ2-7; possibly TRBD2 for D (6 bases). The CDR3 covers 15 residues. Germline lookup yields CDR1 SGDLS and CDR2 YYNGEE. V gave up 0 bases and J gave up 2 bases, with 12 bases separating them. This CDR3 is CASSVGAGTPYEQYF. The DNA for the CDR3 is TGTGCCAGCAGCGTAGGGGCGGGGACTCCCTACGAGCAGTACTTC.

This chain connects TRBV28 to TRBJ1-1, with 9 bases fitting TRBD1. The CDR3 has 18 amino acids. Germline trimming cut 4 bases from V and 5 bases from J; bases unmatched to any gene: 17. Germline CDR1 reads MDHEN; CDR2 reads SYDVKM. CDR3 coding DNA: TGTGCCAGCAGTTCTCCGGGACAGGGAGGGAGAGGGGGAACTGAAGCTTTCTTT. Translating gives CASSSPGQGGRGGTEAFF.

This rearrangement joins TRBV6-4 to TRBJ2-3; 11 bases line up with TRBD2. There are 14 residues in the CDR3. With 2 bases clipped from V and 5 bases from J, the junction kept 0 bases outside the gene matches. Germline V gene data show CDR1 as MRHNA and CDR2 as SNTAGT. The CDR3 protein is CASSDGTSGDTQYF. CDR3 nucleotide sequence: TGTGCCAGCAGTGACGGGACTAGCGGAGATACGCAGTATTTT.

The chain joins TRBV29-1 to TRBJ2-3; perhaps TRBD1 as D (7 bases). Per the germline V gene, CDR1 is SQVTM and CDR2 is ANQGSEA. The CDR3 totals 14 residues. V lost 0 bases and J 5 bases, leaving 12 bases between the germline ends. The CDR3 sequence is CSVEEEGAGDTQYF. The CDR3 DNA is TGCAGCGTTGAAGAGGAGGGGGCTGGAGATACGCAGTATTTT.

The V gene is TRBV7-9, the J gene TRBJ2-3; 8 nucleotides match TRBD2. The junction had 8 bases not matched to a gene; V was cut back by 6 bases and J by 0 bases. Per the germline V gene, CDR1 is SEHNR and CDR2 is FQNEAQ (reference sequence). This CDR3 spans 16 amino acids. The CDR3: CASRPPTSGSTDTQYF. The CDR3 DNA follows: TGTGCCAGCAGACCTCCTACTAGCGGCAGCACAGATACGCAGTATTTT.

V usage is TRBV28 and J usage is TRBJ1-6; TRBD1 might be the D (5 bases). V was clipped by 3 bases and J by 5 bases, with 26 bases between them. CDR3 size: 20 residues. The germline V gene encodes CDR1 MDHEN and CDR2 SYDVKM. The CDR3 nucleotides are TGTGCCAGCAGTTTGAGAGGGACTGGCTTATATTCCAGAAATAATTCACCCCTCCACTTT. Its translation: CASSLRGTGLYSRNNSPLHF.

The chain carries TRBV4-1 and TRBJ2-7; 7 bases line up with TRBD1. The CDR3 consists of 14 residues. The V and J ends lost 3 bases and 3 bases, in that order; junction bases with no gene match: 5. The germline gives CDR1 MGHRA, CDR2 YSYEKL. The CDR3 nucleotides are TGCGCCAGCAGCCAGAGACAGGGAAACTACGAGCAGTACTTC. Its translation: CASSQRQGNYEQYF.

The chain combines TRBV9 with TRBJ2-5; D is undetermined. Germline V gene sequence: CDR1 SGDLS, CDR2 YYNGEE. V was pared by 0 bases and J by 1 base, with 7 bases between. The length of the CDR3 is 14 residues. The CDR3 DNA follows: TGTGCCAGCAGCGTAGGTGGCGGCCAAGAGACCCAGTACTTC. Its translation is CASSVGGGQETQYF.

The genes are TRBV7-9 and TRBJ2-2; TRBD1 matches 8 bases. The CDR3 has 19 amino acids. V was clipped by 7 bases and J by 7 bases; unmatched bases: 23. CDR1 and CDR2 from the germline V gene are SEHNR and FQNEAQ (reference sequence). The CDR3 reads CASKLNARAGGLKVGELFF. CDR3 DNA: TGTGCCAGCAAACTCAACGCGAGGGCAGGGGGCTTGAAGGTCGGGGAGCTGTTTTTT.

CDR3 in amino acids: CASSYRDRGGSNTGELFF. Written as DNA, the CDR3 is TGCGCCAGCAGCTACCGGGACAGGGGGGGGTCGAACACCGGGGAGCTGTTTTTT. V gene TRBV5-1 combines with J gene TRBJ2-2, with TRBD1 identical over 11 bases. The CDR3 is made up of 18 amino acids. Germline CDR1 and CDR2: SGHRS and YFSETQ. V lost 3 bases and J lost 0; bases outside the gene matches: 7.

The chain is built from TRBV7-2 and TRBJ2-1; weak D call: TRBD1 (5 bases). Germline V CDR1 and CDR2: SGHTA, FQGNSA. The CDR3 contains 14 residues. The V gene lost 7 bases and the J gene lost 3 bases, with 13 bases spanning the gap. The CDR3 region is CASTIWGLYNEQFF. The CDR3 coding sequence is TGTGCCAGCACCATTTGGGGCCTCTACAATGAGCAGTTCTTC.

The chain joins TRBV5-1 to TRBJ2-1; D may be TRBD1 (6 bases). Germline V lookup: CDR1 SGHRS, CDR2 YFSETQ. The CDR3 loop spans 15 amino acids. With 3 bases removed from V and 0 bases from J, the gap between germline ends came to 10 bases. CDR3 coding DNA: TGCGCCAGCAGCTCGGACAGCCTCTCCTACAATGAGCAGTTCTTC. It specifies CASSSDSLSYNEQFF.